The present T cell receptor beta chain was sequenced within a study of T cells in women clearing cervical HPV infection. Worth noting for this clone: The read halts 3 residues ahead of the CDR3 end, with the missing end drawn from the germline J gene.

V shed 0 bases and J shed 4 bases, with 12 bases lying between them. Germline V gives CDR1 MGHRA, CDR2 YSYEKL. This CDR3 is built from 15 residues. TCRdb's table, derived via immunoSEQ multiplex PCR, lists solely in-frame clones and lacks some. This sample carries approximately 49,000 clones, with roughly 1.6% going to the ten biggest clones. Sequenced sample: blood buffy coat. The chain recombines TRBV4-1 with TRBJ2-5; tentative D call: TRBD2 (5 bases). The origin of this receptor is a woman aged 18 to 69 with a cervical HPV16 infection that either progressed to CIN3+ or cleared (not recorded which). The CDR3 loop is CASSQDHSTRETQYF. Incomplete CDR3 DNA: TGCGCCAGCAGCCAAGATCACAGTACTAGAGAGACC.